These 19 T cell receptor beta chains were all obtained from the same sample, sequenced in a study of cytotoxic CD8 clonotypes in ibrutinib-treated CLL. Here immunoSEQ multiplex PCR was the method, and the copy in TCRdb shows in-frame clones only, minus some. The sample carries 90,000 to 100,000 clones, 70% to 80% recorded once. Source: PBMCs, taken after 12 months of ibrutinib treatment. The receptors derive from a human donor with chronic lymphocytic leukemia.

The rearrangement links TRBV7-7 to TRBJ2-5; D gene unclear. Germline values: CDR1 SSHAT, CDR2 FNYEAQ (reference sequence). Deletions cut 4 bases from V and 3 bases from J, with 3 bases between. The CDR3 runs 11 residues. CDR3 nucleotides: TGTGCCAGCAGCTCCAAAGAGACCCAGTACTTC. Protein sequence: CASSSKETQYF. Supplemented by reference TRBV7-7 and TRBJ2-5, the full variable domain reads GAGVSQSPRYKVTKRGQDVTLRCDPISSHATLYWYQQALGQGPEFLTYFNYEAQPDKSGLPSDRFSAERPEGSISTLTIQRTEQRDSAMYRCASSSKETQYFGPGTRLLVL.

The rearrangement uses TRBV6-6 and TRBJ1-1, with 9 bases identical to TRBD1. The CDR3 sequence is 14 residues long. Germline V gene lookup returns CDR1 MNHNY and CDR2 SVGAGI (reference sequence). The junction had 8 bases not matched to a gene; V was cut back by 6 bases and J by 6 bases. CDR3 amino acids: CASSQGQGTSEAFF. CDR3 DNA: TGTGCCAGCAGCCAGGGACAGGGAACTTCTGAAGCTTTCTTT.

The chain is built from TRBV6-5 and TRBJ2-3; 8 bases map to TRBD1. The length of the CDR3 is 15 residues. Germline assignment: CDR1 MNHEY and CDR2 SVGAGI. V shed 7 bases and J 4 bases; nucleotides not matched to a gene: 10. The CDR3, as DNA: TGTGCCAGCACGGGCCTCGACAGGGGATCAGATACGCAGTATTTT. It is translated as CASTGLDRGSDTQYF.

This clone is a singleton in its sample. CDR3 DNA: TGTGCCAGCAGCCATTACGGGGAGCGGGGCAGGGAGACCCAGTACTTC. Its translation is CASSHYGERGRETQYF. J is TRBJ2-5 and V is TRBV7-8, with TRBD2 identical over 7 bases. There are 16 residues in the CDR3. V dropped 5 bases and J dropped 5; count of bases not matched to a gene: 14. Germline CDR1 SGHVS, CDR2 FQNEAQ.

The J gene is TRBJ2-7, the V gene TRBV18, with D hard to call. The germline V and J ends were trimmed by 5 bases and 3 bases, with 14 bases remaining between them. The length of the CDR3 is 14 residues. CDR1 and CDR2 from the germline V gene are KGHSH and LQKENI. The CDR3 spells CASSANEQNYEQYF. CDR3 in DNA: TGTGCCAGCTCAGCAAACGAGCAAAACTACGAGCAGTACTTC.

The genes are TRBV2 and TRBJ2-5; 8 nucleotides agree with TRBD2. Germline-derived CDR1 and CDR2 are SNHLY and FYNNEI. The CDR3 is 12 residues long. With V trimmed by 8 bases and J by 4 bases, 3 bases remained unmatched. CDR3: CASERGRETQYF. CDR3 DNA: TGTGCCAGCGAGCGGGGGCGAGAGACCCAGTACTTC.

V usage is TRBV5-1 and J usage is TRBJ2-7; 9 bases match TRBD2. The CDR3 is 15 residues long. The trim removed 0 bases at V and 6 bases at J, leaving 7 bases unmatched. Germline CDR1 is SGHRS and CDR2 is YFSETQ. CDR3 sequence (DNA): TGCGCCAGCAGCTTGGAAAGCGGGGGGCCGTTCGAGCAGTACTTC. Its translation: CASSLESGGPFEQYF.

In this sample, this clone turned up a few times. The CDR3 DNA reads TGTGCCAGCAGTTTATCCGGGTTCACAGATACGCAGTATTTT. This codes for CASSLSGFTDTQYF. The chain uses TRBV27 and TRBJ2-3, with no clear D. This CDR3 spans 14 amino acids. Germline values: CDR1 MNHEY, CDR2 SMNVEV (reference sequence). V lost 0 bases and J 2 bases, leaving 6 bases between the germline ends.

This rearrangement joins TRBV27 to TRBJ2-7, with D possibly TRBD2 on 6 matching bases. This CDR3 comprises 14 residues. The ends were cut back, 4 bases at V and 4 bases at J, with 14 bases in the middle. Germline CDR1 reads MNHEY; CDR2 reads SMNVEV (reference sequence). The CDR3 bases are TGTGCCAGCAGTTCCGCGGGGATGGGTTACGAGCAGTACTTC. It codes for CASSSAGMGYEQYF.

In its sample, this clone was seen once. The chain links TRBV6-6 to TRBJ1-1; no definite D call. This CDR3 region has 12 residues. Trimming cost V 6 bases and J 1 base, with 6 bases left between them. The germline CDR1 and CDR2 sequences are MNHNY and SVGAGI (reference sequence). The CDR3 DNA reads as TGTGCCAGCAGGGTAGGGAACACTGAAGCTTTCTTT. It yields the protein CASRVGNTEAFF.

The rearrangement joins TRBV5-6 to TRBJ2-3; 12 nucleotides agree with TRBD2. CDR1 is SGHDT, CDR2 YYEEEE, per germline. CDR3 length: 16 amino acids. After removal of 0 bases from V and 6 bases from J, the junction contained 5 bases not matched to a gene. CDR3 nucleotides: TGTGCCAGCAGCTTGGTCCTAGCGGGGGGGCCGGATACGCAGTATTTT. Amino acids: CASSLVLAGGPDTQYF.

The V gene is TRBV7-2, the J gene TRBJ2-1; TRBD2 matches at 10 bases. The V segment lost 5 bases and the J segment 7 bases; nucleotides outside the gene matches: 11. The germline V gene has CDR1 SGHTA and CDR2 FQGNSA. This CDR3 is built from 16 residues. CDR3 sequence: CASSIGTSARGNEQFF. In DNA form, the CDR3 reads TGTGCCAGCAGCATCGGGACTAGCGCACGGGGAAATGAGCAGTTCTTC.

The chain recombines TRBV6-6 with TRBJ2-3, with TRBD2 as a possible D gene (7 bases). Trimming took 8 bases from V and 2 from J, leaving 11 bases between them. The germline gives CDR1 MNHNY, CDR2 SVGAGI (reference sequence). The CDR3 runs 13 residues. In DNA form, the CDR3 reads TGTGCCAGCGGGGGGGCCGACACAGATACGCAGTATTTT. Protein product: CASGGADTDTQYF.

The chain recombines TRBV4-2 with TRBJ2-3; 9 positions agree with TRBD2. J lost 3 bases, V lost 2 bases, and 12 bases had no gene match. Germline CDR1 and CDR2: LGHNA and YNFKEQ. This CDR3 spans 18 amino acids. CDR3 DNA: TGTGCCAGCAGCCAACGCCAGGGGAGCGGGGGGCCTACAGATACGCAGTATTTT. Amino acids: CASSQRQGSGGPTDTQYF.

The rearrangement uses TRBV21-1 and TRBJ2-7; the table's D call, TRBD1, has no DNA check behind it. TRBV21-1 represents a pseudogene. CDR3 length: 13 residues. The CDR3 bases are TGTGCCAGCAGCAAACGGGACAACTACGAGCAGTACTTC. It codes for CASSKRDNYEQYF.

This clone was seen a handful of times. J is TRBJ1-5 and V is TRBV30; perhaps TRBD1 as D (6 bases). The CDR3 contains 14 residues. The germline V gene encodes CDR1 GTSNPN and CDR2 SVGIG (reference sequence). V was cut by 0 bases and J by 7 bases, with 13 bases left in between. DNA of the CDR3: TGTGCCTGGAGTGTAATGGGGGCCCGGCAGCCCCAGCATTTT. This translates into CAWSVMGARQPQHF.

The rearrangement links TRBV5-1 to TRBJ1-3, with 10 bases fitting TRBD1. The V and J ends lost 4 bases and 4 bases, in that order; junction bases with no gene match: 14. Looked up from germline, CDR1 is SGHRS and CDR2 is YFSETQ. CDR3 length: 18 amino acids. The CDR3 DNA is TGCGCCAGCAGCGTCCACGGGACAGGGGCGGTTCTCGGAAACACCATATATTTT. It translates to CASSVHGTGAVLGNTIYF. Together with reference TRBV5-1 and TRBJ1-3, the CDR3 gives the full variable domain: KAGVTQTPRYLIKTRGQQVTLSCSPISGHRSVSWYQQTPGQGLQFLFEYFSETQRNKGNFPGRFSGRQFSNSRSEMNVSTLELGDSALYLCASSVHGTGAVLGNTIYFGEGSWLTVV.

Only a few counts were recorded for this clone. In the same sample, other DNA sequences code for this CDR3. This chain uses TRBV18 with TRBJ2-7; no reliable D call. Germline assignment: CDR1 KGHSH and CDR2 LQKENI. V lost 0 bases and J 1 base, leaving 4 bases between the germline ends. This CDR3 comprises 13 residues. CDR3 loop: CASSPPSSYEQYF. The CDR3 DNA follows: TGTGCCAGCTCACCACCATCGTCCTACGAGCAGTACTTC.

V gene TRBV30 combines with J gene TRBJ2-5, with 9 bases fitting TRBD1. Germline V gene sequence: CDR1 GTSNPN, CDR2 SVGIG (reference sequence). J was trimmed by 4 bases and V by 3 bases; bases with no gene match: 6. The CDR3 covers 14 residues. Here the CDR3 reads CAWRVTGGGETQYF. The CDR3 DNA reads as TGTGCCTGGAGGGTTACAGGGGGCGGAGAGACCCAGTACTTC.